The following is a T cell receptor (beta chain) sequence with its context. This record comes from a study of T cells in Graves' hyperthyroidism and ophthalmopathy. Amplification yielded TCR beta CDR3 regions, with RNA transcripts as the source. RT-PCR in the first round (using the HTBI primer set) targeted the TCR CDR3. MiXCR, run by TCRdb on the multiplex PCR reads, gives a single entry per CDR3 protein. The profile shows some 340,000 distinct CDR3 sequences, about 13% of them singletons. The TCR sequence derives from a woman aged 40 to 50 with Graves' ophthalmopathy. The sample consisted of blood.

The CDR3 DNA reads TGCAGTGCTAGGTCGGGGGCGACCTACGAGCAGTACTTC. Translated: CSARSGATYEQYF. The chain carries TRBV20-1 and TRBJ2-7; the D call may be TRBD1 or TRBD2 (6 bases each). CDR1 and CDR2 from the germline V gene are DFQATT and SNEGSKA (reference sequence). Trimming left V 3 bases short and J 2 bases short, with 11 bases between. The CDR3 has 13 residues.